Listed below are T cell receptor beta chains from one sample, sequenced in a study of regulatory T cells in long-lasting Graves disease. TCRdb used MiXCR to reprocess the multiplex PCR reads, holding one entry per CDR3 protein. The table records some 500,000 distinct CDR3 sequences, about 16% of them present only once. These data were also reused for a study on T cells in Graves' hyperthyroidism and ophthalmopathy.

Sequences were derived from peripheral blood mononuclear cells (PBMCs), sampled at new diagnosis, from a patient treated with antithyroid drugs. These receptors all come from a woman between 40 and 65 years old with Graves disease. CDR3s include the opening cysteine and the closing phenylalanine or tryptophan. The D gene is left open where the match is weak. For some rows the clone size is stated as once, few or many, or as a class when expanded; others skip it.

v_call: TRBV11-3; d_call: .; cdr3_length: 14; clone_size: .; j_call: TRBJ2-7; cdr3_nt: TGTGCCAGCAGCTTCTCACCGACAGGCCACGAGCAGTACTTC; cdr3_aa: CASSFSPTGHEQYF
v_call: TRBV20-1; d_call: .; cdr3_length: 13; clone_size: many; j_call: TRBJ2-7; cdr3_nt: TGCAGTGCCAAACCAGGGGCGGGTGTCGAGCAGTACTTC; cdr3_aa: CSAKPGAGVEQYF
v_call: TRBV6-5; d_call: .; cdr3_length: 13; clone_size: few; j_call: TRBJ2-1; cdr3_nt: TGTGCCAGCAGTTGGATTAGGTACAATGAGCAGTTCTTC; cdr3_aa: CASSWIRYNEQFF
v_call: TRBV7-9; d_call: .; cdr3_length: 13; clone_size: many; j_call: TRBJ2-3; cdr3_nt: TGTGCCAGCAGCTTAGTAGCCGAAGATACGCAGTATTTT; cdr3_aa: CASSLVAEDTQYF
v_call: TRBV11-3; d_call: .; cdr3_length: 15; clone_size: few; j_call: TRBJ1-1; cdr3_nt: TGTGCCAGCAGCTTAGAAATGGGGAGTCGCACTGAAGCTTTCTTT; cdr3_aa: CASSLEMGSRTEAFF
v_call: TRBV20-1; d_call: TRBD2; cdr3_length: 15; clone_size: many; j_call: TRBJ2-7; cdr3_nt: TGCAGTGCCCCCGGGACTAGCGGGGGGGGCTACGAGCAGTACTTC; cdr3_aa: CSAPGTSGGGYEQYF
v_call: TRBV6-2/TRBV6-3; d_call: TRBD1; cdr3_length: 16; clone_size: many; j_call: TRBJ2-4; cdr3_nt: TGTGCCAGCAGTTCCGCCTCGGGACAGCCTAAAAACATTCAGTACTTC; cdr3_aa: CASSSASGQPKNIQYF
v_call: TRBV7-3; d_call: TRBD2; cdr3_length: 14; clone_size: many; j_call: TRBJ2-1; cdr3_nt: TGTGCCAGCAGCACTGGGACTAGCTACAATGAGCAGTTCTTC; cdr3_aa: CASSTGTSYNEQFF
v_call: TRBV11-3; d_call: .; cdr3_length: 14; clone_size: .; j_call: TRBJ1-3; cdr3_nt: TGTGCCAGCAGCACCAGGGAATTTGGAAACACCATATATTTT; cdr3_aa: CASSTREFGNTIYF
v_call: TRBV5-1; d_call: .; cdr3_length: 15; clone_size: many; j_call: TRBJ2-5; cdr3_nt: TGCGCCAGCAGCTCCCTTCCCACGTACCAAGAGACCCAGTACTTC; cdr3_aa: CASSSLPTYQETQYF
v_call: TRBV20-1; d_call: .; cdr3_length: 14; clone_size: many; j_call: TRBJ2-5; cdr3_nt: TGCAGTGCTAGAGACCCGACAGGACAAGAGACCCAGTACTTC; cdr3_aa: CSARDPTGQETQYF
v_call: TRBV18; d_call: .; cdr3_length: 15; clone_size: many; j_call: TRBJ2-3; cdr3_nt: TGTGCCAGCTCACCAACAGTATTGGGGTCAGATACGCAGTATTTT; cdr3_aa: CASSPTVLGSDTQYF
v_call: TRBV6-1; d_call: .; cdr3_length: 11; clone_size: few; j_call: TRBJ1-1; cdr3_nt: TGTGCCAGCAGCCAGGGGCCCCAAGCTTTCTTT; cdr3_aa: CASSQGPQAFF
v_call: TRBV2; d_call: .; cdr3_length: 11; clone_size: few; j_call: TRBJ2-3; cdr3_nt: TGTGCCAGCAGACAGGCGGGCACGCAGTATTTT; cdr3_aa: CASRQAGTQYF
v_call: TRBV28; d_call: TRBD2; cdr3_length: 14; clone_size: .; j_call: TRBJ2-1; cdr3_nt: TGTGCCAGCAGTTTGGCGGGGGTGGTCAGTGAGCAGTTCTTC; cdr3_aa: CASSLAGVVSEQFF
v_call: TRBV5-6; d_call: TRBD1; cdr3_length: 15; clone_size: few; j_call: TRBJ2-5; cdr3_nt: TGTGCCAGCAGCTTGGCCTACAGGGGTGAAGAGACCCAGTACTTC; cdr3_aa: CASSLAYRGEETQYF